The 12 T cell receptor beta chains presented below share a single source sample, sequenced in a study of circulating and synovial CD4+ cells in juvenile arthritis. Assay: immunoSEQ multiplex PCR; the TCRdb copy retains only in-frame clones and omits some. The table has some 33,000 clones, roughly 94% seen once. Specimen: CD4+ T cells from blood. The receptor source for this set is a human donor with juvenile idiopathic arthritis.

V gene TRBV10-3 combines with J gene TRBJ2-7; 7 nucleotides match TRBD1. Germline-derived CDR1 and CDR2 are ENHRY and SYGVKD. This CDR3 is 15 amino acids long. The V segment lost 0 bases and the J segment 11 bases; nucleotides outside the gene matches: 13. The CDR3 coding sequence is TGTGCCATCAGTGAGTCGGGTCGACAGGGTCGGCGGGAGTACTTC. Translating it yields CAISESGRQGRREYF.

CDR3 in amino acids: CASSSQGPPPGTQYF. DNA of the CDR3: TGTGCCAGCAGCTCCCAGGGTCCCCCCCCTGGTACGCAGTATTTT. The gene calls are TRBV7-3 and TRBJ2-3, with D possibly being TRBD1 (5 bases). With 4 bases removed from V and 8 bases from J, the gap between germline ends came to 19 bases. CDR1 and CDR2 from the germline V gene are SGHTA and FQGTGA. The CDR3 spans 15 residues.

Concerning this clone: The same CDR3 also results from other DNA sequences found in this sample. The chain couples TRBV7-9 to TRBJ1-6; TRBD1 aligns across 7 bases. CDR3 size: 14 residues. Germline V CDR1 and CDR2: SEHNR, FQNEAQ (reference sequence). V trimming: 5 bases; J trimming: 8 bases; junction bases outside the gene matches: 6. The CDR3 spells CASSPGTAYSPLHF. The CDR3 nucleotides read TGTGCCAGCAGCCCCGGGACAGCATATTCACCCCTCCACTTT.

This clone was recorded once. The rearrangement links TRBV18 to TRBJ2-1, with TRBD1 matching 10 bases. This CDR3 comprises 14 residues. The J segment lost 15 bases and the V segment lost 3 bases, leaving 11 bases of the junction unmatched. Germline V lookup: CDR1 KGHSH, CDR2 LQKENI. The CDR3 region has the DNA TGTGCCAGCTCACCGACAGGACAGGGGGTCGGGCGGTTCTTC. Protein product: CASSPTGQGVGRFF.

The V call is TRBV11-1, the J call TRBJ1-2; no firm D call. In germline, CDR1 is SGHAT, CDR2 FQDESV (reference sequence). This CDR3 is built from 15 residues. Trimming removed 4 bases at V and 5 bases at J, with 17 bases between. CDR3 protein: CASSSDPNSGYGYTF. The CDR3 DNA reads as TGTGCCAGCAGCTCAGACCCGAACTCAGGTTATGGCTACACCTTC.

The V gene is TRBV7-2, the J gene TRBJ2-7; the D gene is possibly TRBD1 (6 bases). The CDR3 loop spans 13 amino acids. Germline lookup yields CDR1 SGHTA and CDR2 FQGNSA. The V end lost 4 bases, the J end lost 3 bases, and 10 bases lay between the germline ends. For the CDR3, the DNA is TGTGCCAGCAGCTCTTCAGGGGACTACGAGCAGTACTTC. It codes for CASSSSGDYEQYF. The complete variable domain, with remaining parts taken from reference TRBV7-2 and TRBJ2-7, reads GAGVSQSPSNKVTEKGKDVELRCDPISGHTALYWYRQSLGQGLEFLIYFQGNSAPDKSGLPSDRFSAERTGGSVSTLTIQRTQQEDSAVYLCASSSSGDYEQYFGPGTRLTVT.

This sequence joins TRBV10-3 and TRBJ2-3; D might be TRBD2 (5 bases). In germline, CDR1 is ENHRY, CDR2 SYGVKD. Trimming stripped 5 bases from V and 1 base from J, with 7 bases between. The CDR3 extends over 13 amino acids. The CDR3 is CAISPGGTDTQYF. The CDR3 nucleotides are TGTGCCATCAGTCCCGGGGGCACAGATACGCAGTATTTT.

J is TRBJ2-5 and V is TRBV4-3, with unresolved D. Trimming removed 1 base from V and 2 bases from J, with 14 bases in between. Germline-derived CDR1 and CDR2 are LGHNA and YSLEER. The CDR3 consists of 16 residues. CDR3: CASSQASPAAQETQYF. CDR3 bases: TGCGCCAGCAGCCAAGCCTCACCGGCGGCACAAGAGACCCAGTACTTC.

V usage is TRBV4-3 and J usage is TRBJ2-3; 11 nucleotides agree with TRBD2. CDR1 and CDR2 from the germline V gene are LGHNA and YSLEER. After removal of 4 bases from V and 14 bases from J, the junction contained 8 bases not matched to a gene. This CDR3 region has 13 residues. The CDR3 DNA reads TGCGCCAGCAGCCGCGGACTAGCGGGCCTCCGGTATTTT. Translation gives CASSRGLAGLRYF.

The chain employs TRBV11-2 and TRBJ1-6, with a possible D match to TRBD1 (5 bases). Germline lookup yields CDR1 SGHAT and CDR2 FQNNGV. Deletions cut 5 bases from V and 5 bases from J, with 10 bases between. The CDR3 has 14 residues. The DNA for the CDR3 is TGTGCCAGCAGCCCGACAGTAAATAATTCACCCCTCCACTTT. Translated: CASSPTVNNSPLHF.

This sequence joins TRBV6-1 and TRBJ2-3; D gene ambiguous. The CDR3 consists of 14 residues. Germline V gene sequence: CDR1 MNHNS, CDR2 SASEGT. The germline V and J ends were trimmed by 7 bases and 3 bases, with 14 bases remaining between them. CDR3 in amino acids: CASTEIQPTDTQYF. CDR3 DNA sequence: TGTGCCAGCACCGAGATCCAACCGACAGATACGCAGTATTTT.

This chain connects TRBV5-8 to TRBJ2-5; 15 bases align to TRBD2. Germline-derived CDR1 and CDR2 are SGHTS and YDEGEE. V lost 2 bases, J lost 5 bases, and 10 bases stayed unmatched. This CDR3 is 18 amino acids long. The CDR3 coding sequence is TGTGCCAGCAGCTTCGGACTAGCGGGGGGGCCGGTTATGGAGACCCAGTACTTC. Residues: CASSFGLAGGPVMETQYF.